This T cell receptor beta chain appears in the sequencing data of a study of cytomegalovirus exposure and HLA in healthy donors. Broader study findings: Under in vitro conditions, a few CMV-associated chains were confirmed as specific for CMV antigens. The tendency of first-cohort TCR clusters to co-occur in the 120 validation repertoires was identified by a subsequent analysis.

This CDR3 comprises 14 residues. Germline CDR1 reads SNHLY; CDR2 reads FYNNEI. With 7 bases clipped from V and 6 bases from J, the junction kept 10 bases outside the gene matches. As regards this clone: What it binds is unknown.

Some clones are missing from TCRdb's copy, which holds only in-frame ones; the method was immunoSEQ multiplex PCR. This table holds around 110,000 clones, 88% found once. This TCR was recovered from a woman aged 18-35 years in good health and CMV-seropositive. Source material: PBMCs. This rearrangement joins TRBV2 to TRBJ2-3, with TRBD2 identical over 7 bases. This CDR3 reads CASTIAGGGDTQYF. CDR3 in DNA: TGTGCCAGCACCATTGCTGGGGGGGGTGATACGCAGTATTTT.